The rows below give T cell receptor beta chains drawn from one sample of a study of human T cells and chemical hapten exposure. TCRdb called the RACE reads again in MiXCR, with one record for every CDR3 protein. The sample yields roughly 82,000 distinct CDR3 sequences, 12% seen once. The sequences come from whole blood, collected in connection with sensitization to the hapten diphenylcyclopropenone (DPC). The receptors were gathered from a woman aged 55-75 years with alopecia areata. Some clones in this sample may be carry-over from other donors' samples. The CDR3 runs from the conserved cysteine through the conserved F or W. The D gene is left open where the match is weak. Not every row has a clone size; where given, it reads once, few, many or a size class.

size	V	J	D	DNA	CDR3
.	TRBV9	TRBJ2-7	.	TGTGCCAGCAGCCGCGGGGCGTCTTCGGAGCAGTACTTC	CASSRGASSEQYF
many	TRBV3-1	TRBJ1-5	.	TGTGCCAGCAGCCAGACTAGGGGGGTATGGCAGCCCCAGCATTTT	CASSQTRGVWQPQHF
.	TRBV4-2	TRBJ2-6	TRBD2	TGTGCCAGCAGCCCTTCCGCGGGGGACCACTCTGGGGCCAACGTCCTGACTTTC	CASSPSAGDHSGANVLTF
few	TRBV20-1	TRBJ1-5	.	TGCAGTGCCCGTCGCGAGGGGGGCAGTAGGATAAACGAGCCCCAGCATTTT	CSARREGGSRINEPQHF
many	TRBV14	TRBJ2-3	TRBD2	TGTGCCAGTTCTTTAGCGGGGGCTCTCGGAGATACGCAGTATTTT	CASSLAGALGDTQYF
.	TRBV29-1	TRBJ2-7	TRBD2	TGCAGCGTCGGGAGGGGACATGGCACGTCCTACGAGCAGTACTTC	CSVGRGHGTSYEQYF
.	TRBV5-4	TRBJ1-6	.	TGTGCCAGCAGCTTACCAGGGGACTATAATTCACCCCTCCACTTT	CASSLPGDYNSPLHF
.	TRBV11-2	TRBJ2-1	TRBD2	TGTGCCAGCAGCTTGGGACTAGCGGGGCGCAATGAGCAGTTCTTC	CASSLGLAGRNEQFF
.	TRBV5-1	TRBJ2-5	.	TGCGCCAGCAGCCCGAACCAAGAGACCCAGTACTTC	CASSPNQETQYF
many	TRBV12-3/TRBV12-4	TRBJ2-3	TRBD1	TGTGCCAGCAGTCGCCGGGACAGGTCCCCAGATACGCAGTATTTT	CASSRRDRSPDTQYF
few	TRBV27	TRBJ2-6	.	TGTGCCAGCAGCCTCATGGCAGGGGTTGGGGCCAACGTCCTGACTTTC	CASSLMAGVGANVLTF
.	TRBV3-1	TRBJ1-5	.	TGTGCCAGCAGCGTCAGGGGCCGCAATCAGCCCCAGCATTTT	CASSVRGRNQPQHF
.	TRBV21-1	TRBJ1-1	.	TGTGCCAGCAGCGCCGGGACAGGGGGCGAGGGGACTGAAGCTTTCTTT	CASSAGTGGEGTEAFF
.	TRBV20-1	TRBJ1-2	.	TGCAGTGCTAGTCGGACGGTTTATGGCTACACCTTC	CSASRTVYGYTF
.	TRBV7-3	TRBJ1-6	TRBD1	TGTGCCAGCAGCTTGGGACAGCTCGGAGATTCACCCCTCCACTTT	CASSLGQLGDSPLHF
many	TRBV29-1	TRBJ1-5	.	TGCAGCGTTGAGACAGGAATCAATCAGCCCCAGCATTTT	CSVETGINQPQHF
.	TRBV7-6	TRBJ1-2	.	TGTGCCAGCAGCCCAGAAAATAACTATGGCTACACCTTC	CASSPENNYGYTF
many	TRBV6-1	TRBJ1-6	.	TGTGCCAGCAGTTACGGACAAAAGTCCGAACCCCTCCACTTT	CASSYGQKSEPLHF
.	TRBV6-1	TRBJ2-1	.	TGTGCCATCGCGGGTTTTGAATCCTACAATGAGCAGTTCTTC	CAIAGFESYNEQFF
few	TRBV11-3	TRBJ2-1	.	TGTGCCAGCAGCTTAGTTCCGAGGGAGAATGAGCAGTTCTTC	CASSLVPRENEQFF